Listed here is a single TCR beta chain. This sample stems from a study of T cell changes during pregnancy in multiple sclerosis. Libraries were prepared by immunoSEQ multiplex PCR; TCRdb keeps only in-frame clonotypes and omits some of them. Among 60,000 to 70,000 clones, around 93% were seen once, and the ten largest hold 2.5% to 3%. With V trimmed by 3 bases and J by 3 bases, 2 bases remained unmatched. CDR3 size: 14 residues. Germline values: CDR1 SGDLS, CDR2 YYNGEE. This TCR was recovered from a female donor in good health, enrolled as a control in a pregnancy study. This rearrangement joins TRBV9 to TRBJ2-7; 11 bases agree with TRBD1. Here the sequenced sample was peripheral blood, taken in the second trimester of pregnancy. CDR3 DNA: TGTGCCAGCAGCGCCGGGACAGGGGGCTACGAGCAGTACTTC. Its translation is CASSAGTGGYEQYF.